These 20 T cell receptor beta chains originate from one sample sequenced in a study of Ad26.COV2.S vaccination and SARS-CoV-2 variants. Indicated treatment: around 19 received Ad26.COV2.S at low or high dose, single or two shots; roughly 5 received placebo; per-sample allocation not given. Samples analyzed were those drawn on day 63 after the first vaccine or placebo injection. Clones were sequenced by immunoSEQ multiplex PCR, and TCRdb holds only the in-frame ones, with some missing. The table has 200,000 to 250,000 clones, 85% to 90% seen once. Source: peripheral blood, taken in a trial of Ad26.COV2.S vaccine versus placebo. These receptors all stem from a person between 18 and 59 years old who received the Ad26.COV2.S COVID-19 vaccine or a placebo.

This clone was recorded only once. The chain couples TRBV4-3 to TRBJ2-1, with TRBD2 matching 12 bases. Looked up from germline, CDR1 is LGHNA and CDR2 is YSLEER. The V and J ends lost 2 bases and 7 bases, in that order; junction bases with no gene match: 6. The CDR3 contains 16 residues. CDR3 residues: CASSQFLAGGQNEQFF. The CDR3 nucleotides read TGCGCCAGCAGCCAATTCCTAGCGGGGGGGCAAAATGAGCAGTTCTTC.

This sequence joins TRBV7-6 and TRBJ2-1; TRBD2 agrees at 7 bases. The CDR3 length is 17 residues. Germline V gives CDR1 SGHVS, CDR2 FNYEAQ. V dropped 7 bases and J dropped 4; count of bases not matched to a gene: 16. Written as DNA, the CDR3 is TGTGCCAGCACCTCCCGTAGCGGGCCAGCGGGGTACAATGAGCAGTTCTTC. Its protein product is CASTSRSGPAGYNEQFF.

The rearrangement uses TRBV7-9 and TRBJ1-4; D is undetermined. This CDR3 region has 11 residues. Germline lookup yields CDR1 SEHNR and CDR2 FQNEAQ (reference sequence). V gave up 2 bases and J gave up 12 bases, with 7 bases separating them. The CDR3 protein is CASSLIEELFF. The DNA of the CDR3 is TGTGCCAGCAGCTTAATAGAGGAACTGTTTTTT. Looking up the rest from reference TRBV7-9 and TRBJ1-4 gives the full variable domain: DTGVSQNPRHKITKRGQNVTFRCDPISEHNRLYWYRQTLGQGPEFLTYFQNEAQLEKSRLLSDRFSAERPKGSFSTLEIQRTEQGDSAMYLCASSLIEELFFGSGTQLSVL.

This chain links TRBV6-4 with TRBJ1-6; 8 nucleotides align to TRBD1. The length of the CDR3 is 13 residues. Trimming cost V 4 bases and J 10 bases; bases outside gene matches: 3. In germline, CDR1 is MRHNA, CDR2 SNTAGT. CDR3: CASSADRDSPLHF. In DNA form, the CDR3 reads TGTGCCAGCAGTGCGGACAGGGACTCACCCCTCCACTTT.

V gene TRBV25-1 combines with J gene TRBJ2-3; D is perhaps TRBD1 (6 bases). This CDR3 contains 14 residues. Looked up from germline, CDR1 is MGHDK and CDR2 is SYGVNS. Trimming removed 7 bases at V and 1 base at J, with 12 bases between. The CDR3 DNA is TGTGCCAGCACTGCTGCAGGGGGCACAGATACGCAGTATTTT. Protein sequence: CASTAAGGTDTQYF.

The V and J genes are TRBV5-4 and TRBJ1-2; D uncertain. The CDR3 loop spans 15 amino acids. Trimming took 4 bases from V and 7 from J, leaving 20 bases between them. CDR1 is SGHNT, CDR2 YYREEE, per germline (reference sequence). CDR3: CASSPLGHPMGGYTF. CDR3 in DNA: TGTGCCAGCAGCCCACTTGGTCATCCCATGGGTGGCTACACCTTC. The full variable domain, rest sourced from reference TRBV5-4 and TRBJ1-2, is ETGVTQSPTHLIKTRGQQVTLRCSSQSGHNTVSWYQQALGQGPQFIFQYYREEENGRGNFPPRFSGLQFPNYSSELNVNALELDDSALYLCASSPLGHPMGGYTFGSGTRLTVV.

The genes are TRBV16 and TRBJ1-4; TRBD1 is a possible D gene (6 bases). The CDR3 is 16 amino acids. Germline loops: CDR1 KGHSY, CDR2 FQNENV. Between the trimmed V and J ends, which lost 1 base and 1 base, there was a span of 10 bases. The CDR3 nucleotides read TGTGCCAGCAGCCAATGGGCCAGGGGAACTAATGAAAAACTGTTTTTT. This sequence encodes CASSQWARGTNEKLFF.

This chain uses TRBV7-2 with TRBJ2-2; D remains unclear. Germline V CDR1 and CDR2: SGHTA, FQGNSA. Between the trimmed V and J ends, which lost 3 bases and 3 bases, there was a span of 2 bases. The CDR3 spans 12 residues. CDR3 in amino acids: CASSFYTGELFF. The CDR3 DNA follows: TGTGCCAGCAGCTTTTACACCGGGGAGCTGTTTTTT.

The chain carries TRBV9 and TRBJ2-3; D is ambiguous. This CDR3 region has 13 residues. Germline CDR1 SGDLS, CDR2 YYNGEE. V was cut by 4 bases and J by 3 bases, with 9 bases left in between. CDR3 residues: CASSPINTDTQYF. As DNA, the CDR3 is TGTGCCAGCAGCCCTATTAATACAGATACGCAGTATTTT.

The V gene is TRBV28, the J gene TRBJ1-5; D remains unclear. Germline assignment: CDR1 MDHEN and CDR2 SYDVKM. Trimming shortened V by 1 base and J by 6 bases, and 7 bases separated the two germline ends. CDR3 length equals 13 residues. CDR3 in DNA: TGTGCCAGCAGTTTATTAGGGAGTCAGCCCCAGCATTTT. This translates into CASSLLGSQPQHF. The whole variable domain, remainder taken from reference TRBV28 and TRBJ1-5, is DVKVTQSSRYLVKRTGEKVFLECVQDMDHENMFWYRQDPGLGLRLIYFSYDVKMKEKGDIPEGYSVSREKKERFSLILESASTNQTSMYLCASSLLGSQPQHFGDGTRLSIL.

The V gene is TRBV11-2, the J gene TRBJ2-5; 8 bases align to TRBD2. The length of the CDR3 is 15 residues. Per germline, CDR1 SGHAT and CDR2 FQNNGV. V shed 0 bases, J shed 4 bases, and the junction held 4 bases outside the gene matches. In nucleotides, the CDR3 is TGTGCCAGCAGCTTAGATTGGGGACTAGGAGAGACCCAGTACTTC. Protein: CASSLDWGLGETQYF.

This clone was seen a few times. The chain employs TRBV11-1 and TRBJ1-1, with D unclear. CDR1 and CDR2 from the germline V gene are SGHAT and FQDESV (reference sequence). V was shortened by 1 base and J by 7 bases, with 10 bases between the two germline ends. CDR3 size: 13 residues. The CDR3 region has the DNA TGTGCCAGCAGCTTAGAAGTTCGGGGTGAAGCTTTCTTT. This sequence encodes CASSLEVRGEAFF.

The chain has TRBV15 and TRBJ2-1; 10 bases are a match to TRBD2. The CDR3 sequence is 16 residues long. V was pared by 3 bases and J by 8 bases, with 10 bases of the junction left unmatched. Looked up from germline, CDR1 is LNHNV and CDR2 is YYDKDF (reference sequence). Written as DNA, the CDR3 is TGTGCCACCAGCAGTAATCTAGCGGGGGCCGGGGATGAGCAGTTCTTC. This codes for CATSSNLAGAGDEQFF.

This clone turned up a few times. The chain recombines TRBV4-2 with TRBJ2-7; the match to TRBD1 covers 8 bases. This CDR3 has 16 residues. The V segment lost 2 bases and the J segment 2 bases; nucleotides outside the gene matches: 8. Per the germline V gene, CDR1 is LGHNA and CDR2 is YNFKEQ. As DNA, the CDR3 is TGTGCCAGCAGCCAATCGGGGCAGGGGGCTCCCTACGAGCAGTACTTC. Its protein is CASSQSGQGAPYEQYF.

CDR3 sequence: CATLYRLNTGELFF. The DNA of the CDR3 is TGTGCCACACTATACCGACTGAACACCGGGGAGCTGTTTTTT. V usage is TRBV6-5 and J usage is TRBJ2-2; no clear D. This CDR3 region has 14 residues. The V end was cut by 10 bases, the J end by 1 base, with 13 bases between. Germline CDR1 is MNHEY and CDR2 is SVGAGI.

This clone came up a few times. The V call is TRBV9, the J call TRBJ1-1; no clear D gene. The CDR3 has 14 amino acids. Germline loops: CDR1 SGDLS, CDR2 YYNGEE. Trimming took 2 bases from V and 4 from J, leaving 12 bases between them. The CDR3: CASSVRMESTEAFF. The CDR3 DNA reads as TGTGCCAGCAGCGTTCGGATGGAGAGCACTGAAGCTTTCTTT.

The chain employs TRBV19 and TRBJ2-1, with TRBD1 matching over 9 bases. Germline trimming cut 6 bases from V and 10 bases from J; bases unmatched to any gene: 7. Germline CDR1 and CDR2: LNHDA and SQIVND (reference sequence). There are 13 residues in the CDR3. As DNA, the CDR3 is TGTGCCAGTAGGATCGGACAGGGGCGAGAGCAGTTCTTC. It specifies CASRIGQGREQFF.

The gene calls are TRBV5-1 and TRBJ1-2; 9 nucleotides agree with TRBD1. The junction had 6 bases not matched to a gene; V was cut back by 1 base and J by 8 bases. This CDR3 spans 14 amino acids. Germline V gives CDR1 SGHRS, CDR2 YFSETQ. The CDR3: CASSLRDRVDGYTF. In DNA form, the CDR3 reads TGCGCCAGCAGCTTGCGGGACAGGGTAGACGGCTACACCTTC.

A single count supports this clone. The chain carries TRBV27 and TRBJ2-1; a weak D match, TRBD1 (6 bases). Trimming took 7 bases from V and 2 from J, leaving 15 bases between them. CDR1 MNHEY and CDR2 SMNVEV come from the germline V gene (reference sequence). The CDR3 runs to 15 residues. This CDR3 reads CASNPQGSPYNEQFF. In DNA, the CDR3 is TGTGCCAGCAACCCCCAGGGGTCCCCCTACAATGAGCAGTTCTTC.

The CDR3 DNA is TGTGCCAGCAGCCAAGGTGGGACCGATTTTGCCCAGTACTTC. Amino acid sequence: CASSQGGTDFAQYF. The chain combines TRBV3-1 (or the pseudogene TRBV3-2) with TRBJ2-5; D assignment may be TRBD1 or TRBD2 (5 bases each). Trimming took off 1 base at V and 9 bases at J, with 15 bases between the two ends. Germline CDR1 LGHDT, CDR2 YNNKEL (reference sequence). CDR3 length: 14 amino acids.